This T cell receptor beta chain was obtained from a study of identical twins. Findings and caveats of the study: Insertion counts were lower in abundant cord blood beta clonotypes, a trend that memory repertoires did not show.

In the case of this clonotype: Its antigen is not identified.

The cDNA had a unique molecular identifier and a template-switch universal primer site. TCRdb ran MiXCR on the 5' RACE reads and lists one entry per CDR3 protein. Of 690,000 or so distinct CDR3 sequences in the sample, over 8.5% are singletons; the top ten hold 0.75% to 1%. There are 15 residues in the CDR3. V was cut by 0 bases and J by 1 base, with 12 bases left in between. Germline lookup yields CDR1 DFQATT and CDR2 SNEGSKA (reference sequence). The same data also went into a second study, on yellow fever vaccine responses in identical twins. Per that study: As reported, the vaccine T cell response of twins seemed partly convergent and partly personalized.

The specimen sequenced was PBMCs. The TCR was taken from a young woman in good health. The chain carries TRBV20-1 and TRBJ2-5; tentative D call: TRBD2 (5 bases). CDR3 loop: CSARDYASSQETQYF. CDR3 nucleotides: TGCAGTGCTAGAGATTATGCTAGCAGCCAAGAGACCCAGTACTTC.